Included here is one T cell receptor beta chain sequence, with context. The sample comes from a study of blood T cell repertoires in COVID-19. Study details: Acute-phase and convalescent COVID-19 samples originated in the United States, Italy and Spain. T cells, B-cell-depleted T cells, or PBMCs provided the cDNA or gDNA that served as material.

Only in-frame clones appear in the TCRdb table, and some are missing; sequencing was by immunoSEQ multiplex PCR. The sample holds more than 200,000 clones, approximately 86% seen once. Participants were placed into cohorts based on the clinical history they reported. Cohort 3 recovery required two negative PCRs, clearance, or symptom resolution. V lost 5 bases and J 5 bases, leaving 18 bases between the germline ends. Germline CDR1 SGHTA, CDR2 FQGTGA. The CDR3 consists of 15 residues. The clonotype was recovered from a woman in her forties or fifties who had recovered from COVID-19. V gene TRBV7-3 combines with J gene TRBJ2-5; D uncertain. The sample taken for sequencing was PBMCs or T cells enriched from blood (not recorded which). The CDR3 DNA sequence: TGTGCCAGCAGCCCGAACAGAGCCTCCAGGGAGACCCAGTACTTC. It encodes CASSPNRASRETQYF.